These 20 T cell receptor beta chains originate from one sample sequenced in a study of cytomegalovirus exposure and HLA in healthy donors. The PCR made use of 60 Vbeta and 13 Jbeta primers. Clones were read by immunoSEQ multiplex PCR, and TCRdb kept only the in-frame ones, dropping some. The sample has 120,000 to 150,000 clones; approximately 78% are singletons. Material for sequencing was PBMCs. These receptors originate from a woman in her forties in good health and CMV-seropositive.

The V call is TRBV7-9, the J call TRBJ2-1; D ambiguous. The ends were cut back, 5 bases at V and 5 bases at J, with 7 bases in the middle. This CDR3 contains 12 residues. CDR1 is SEHNR, CDR2 FQNEAQ, per germline (reference sequence). CDR3 protein: CASSPGDNEQFF. As DNA, the CDR3 is TGTGCCAGCAGCCCCGGTGACAATGAGCAGTTCTTC.

The V and J genes are TRBV11-2 and TRBJ1-6; D uncertain. The CDR3 length is 14 residues. Trimming pared 0 bases from V and 14 bases from J, leaving 14 bases between. Germline values: CDR1 SGHAT, CDR2 FQNNGV. CDR3 sequence: CASSLDFSEATLHF. The CDR3 region has the DNA TGTGCCAGCAGCTTAGATTTCAGTGAGGCAACCCTCCACTTT.

This sequence joins TRBV7-9 and TRBJ2-7; D perhaps matches TRBD1 (5 bases). This CDR3 has 16 amino acids. The V end was cut by 3 bases, the J end by 0 bases, with 15 bases between. CDR1 and CDR2 from the germline V gene are SEHNR and FQNEAQ (reference sequence). As DNA, the CDR3 is TGTGCCAGCAGCTTTTCCCCCCAGACAGTCTCCTACGAGCAGTACTTC. This sequence encodes CASSFSPQTVSYEQYF.

The genes are TRBV14 and TRBJ2-1; 8 bases fit TRBD2. Germline assignment: CDR1 SGHDN and CDR2 FVKESK. The CDR3 loop spans 15 amino acids. J gave up 1 base and V 3 bases, and 2 bases lay outside the gene matches. The CDR3 spells CASSHRGGSYNEQFF. CDR3 bases: TGTGCCAGCAGCCACCGGGGGGGTTCCTACAATGAGCAGTTCTTC. Full variable domain (rest looked up from reference TRBV14 and TRBJ2-1): EAGVTQFPSHSVIEKGQTVTLRCDPISGHDNLYWYRRVMGKEIKFLLHFVKESKQDESGMPNNRFLAERTGGTYSTLKVQPAELEDSGVYFCASSHRGGSYNEQFFGPGTRLTVL.

This rearrangement joins TRBV9 to TRBJ2-7; the match to TRBD1 covers 11 bases. CDR1 SGDLS and CDR2 YYNGEE come from the germline V gene. The CDR3 consists of 15 residues. V lost 3 bases to trimming and J lost 4 bases; unmatched junction nucleotides: 6. The DNA for the CDR3 is TGTGCCAGCAGCGAAGCGGGACAGGGGGTATACGAGCAGTACTTC. Its translation: CASSEAGQGVYEQYF. Using reference TRBV9 and TRBJ2-7 for the parts outside the CDR3, the full variable domain is DSGVTQTPKHLITATGQRVTLRCSPRSGDLSVYWYQQSLDQGLQFLIQYYNGEERAKGNILERFSAQQFPDLHSELNLSSLELGDSALYFCASSEAGQGVYEQYFGPGTRLTVT.

The chain recombines TRBV28 with TRBJ1-3, with D unresolved. The V and J ends lost 0 bases and 0 bases respectively, with 9 bases between them. This CDR3 has 16 amino acids. The germline V gene has CDR1 MDHEN and CDR2 SYDVKM. The CDR3 DNA is TGTGCCAGCAGTTTATGGAACAGCCGCTCTGGAAACACCATATATTTT. Translated, it gives CASSLWNSRSGNTIYF. Full variable domain (remainder filled in from reference TRBV28 and TRBJ1-3): DVKVTQSSRYLVKRTGEKVFLECVQDMDHENMFWYRQDPGLGLRLIYFSYDVKMKEKGDIPEGYSVSREKKERFSLILESASTNQTSMYLCASSLWNSRSGNTIYFGEGSWLTVV.

The V gene is TRBV6-5, the J gene TRBJ2-1, with 9 bases matching TRBD2. After removal of 10 bases from V and 8 bases from J, the junction contained 9 bases not matched to a gene. The CDR3 runs 13 residues. Germline loops: CDR1 MNHEY, CDR2 SVGAGI. DNA for the CDR3: TGTGCCATAGGTAGCGGGGGCCGGGATGAGCAGTTCTTC. Encoded protein: CAIGSGGRDEQFF.

This clone was counted only a few times. This chain connects TRBV5-5 to TRBJ2-7; 12 positions agree with TRBD2. Germline trimming cut 1 base from V and 6 bases from J; bases unmatched to any gene: 8. There are 16 residues in the CDR3. CDR1 and CDR2 (germline): SGHKS, YYEKEE (reference sequence). Here the CDR3 reads CASSLYDLAGGGEQYF. CDR3 DNA sequence: TGTGCCAGCAGCTTGTATGATCTAGCGGGAGGGGGCGAGCAGTACTTC.

This chain joins TRBV9 and TRBJ2-1; 8 positions agree with TRBD1. The CDR3 covers 16 residues. Trimming at V came to 4 bases and at J to 0 bases, leaving 6 bases not matched to a gene. Germline V lookup: CDR1 SGDLS, CDR2 YYNGEE. CDR3 residues: CASSPRTGSSYNEQFF. CDR3 nucleotides: TGTGCCAGCAGCCCAAGGACAGGGAGCTCCTACAATGAGCAGTTCTTC.

This chain uses TRBV5-1 with TRBJ2-1; 8 bases align to TRBD2. CDR1 is SGHRS and CDR2 is YFSETQ in the germline V gene. Trimming at V came to 0 bases and at J to 1 base, leaving 0 bases not matched to a gene. CDR3 size: 15 residues. CDR3 region: CASSLGGGSYNEQFF. The DNA of the CDR3 is TGCGCCAGCAGCTTGGGCGGGGGGTCCTACAATGAGCAGTTCTTC. Full variable domain (remainder filled in from reference TRBV5-1 and TRBJ2-1): KAGVTQTPRYLIKTRGQQVTLSCSPISGHRSVSWYQQTPGQGLQFLFEYFSETQRNKGNFPGRFSGRQFSNSRSEMNVSTLELGDSALYLCASSLGGGSYNEQFFGPGTRLTVL.

The chain employs TRBV28 and TRBJ1-2; D unclear. This CDR3 is 14 amino acids long. V was shortened by 1 base and J by 3 bases, with 9 bases between the two germline ends. Germline CDR1 and CDR2: MDHEN and SYDVKM. CDR3 protein: CASSLFPGHYGYTF. CDR3 nucleotide sequence: TGTGCCAGCAGTTTATTCCCAGGCCACTATGGCTACACCTTC.

V usage is TRBV27 and J usage is TRBJ2-1, with 9 positions matching TRBD2. V trimming: 10 bases; J trimming: 6 bases; junction bases outside the gene matches: 13. Germline V CDR1 and CDR2: MNHEY, SMNVEV (reference sequence). The CDR3 contains 15 residues. Here the CDR3 reads CAIKGRAGGVNEQFF. CDR3 DNA sequence: TGTGCCATCAAAGGAAGAGCGGGGGGCGTCAATGAGCAGTTCTTC.

V and J are TRBV23-1 and TRBJ2-6; perhaps TRBD2 as D (6 bases). TRBV23-1 is labeled an ORF, and its function is uncertain. CDR3 length: 17 amino acids. V was clipped by 4 bases and J by 0 bases, with 13 bases between them. The CDR3 region is CASSLGLLTSGANVLTF. The CDR3 bases are TGCGCCAGCAGTCTTGGACTATTAACCTCTGGGGCCAACGTCCTGACTTTC.

The chain links TRBV6-1 to TRBJ2-7; D may be TRBD2 (6 bases). V was shortened by 1 base and J by 2 bases, with 9 bases between the two germline ends. This CDR3 has 14 residues. Per germline, CDR1 MNHNS and CDR2 SASEGT. The CDR3 DNA reads as TGTGCCAGCAGTGAAGGGGCGGGGCCCTACGAGCAGTACTTC. Its translation: CASSEGAGPYEQYF.

This clone was observed a handful of times. The chain recombines TRBV6-5 with TRBJ2-7; TRBD1 matches at 8 bases. Germline loops: CDR1 MNHEY, CDR2 SVGAGI. This CDR3 region has 14 residues. V was pared by 8 bases and J by 1 base, with 7 bases of the junction left unmatched. The CDR3 coding sequence is TGTGCCAGCCGAGACAGGGGTGGTTCCTACGAGCAGTACTTC. This gives the protein CASRDRGGSYEQYF.

V gene TRBV28 combines with J gene TRBJ1-6, with D maybe TRBD1 (5 bases). V was shortened by 0 bases and J by 5 bases, with 20 bases between the two germline ends. CDR3 length: 19 amino acids. Looked up from germline, CDR1 is MDHEN and CDR2 is SYDVKM. For the CDR3, the DNA is TGTGCCAGCAGTTTATGCCCCTGGCGGGGGTCTGAGGATAATTCACCCCTCCACTTT. This gives the protein CASSLCPWRGSEDNSPLHF. Filled out from reference TRBV28 and TRBJ1-6, the complete variable domain reads DVKVTQSSRYLVKRTGEKVFLECVQDMDHENMFWYRQDPGLGLRLIYFSYDVKMKEKGDIPEGYSVSREKKERFSLILESASTNQTSMYLCASSLCPWRGSEDNSPLHFGNGTRLTVT.

V usage is TRBV5-4 and J usage is TRBJ2-5; 11 nucleotides match TRBD2. The J call is doubtful: the DNA matches TRBJ2-7 better. CDR3 length: 15 residues. The germline V gene has CDR1 SGHNT and CDR2 YYREEE (reference sequence). The CDR3 coding sequence is TGTGCCAGCAGCTTCAAGACTAGCGGGAATTACGAGCAGTACTTC. It translates to CASSFKTSGNYEQYF.

CDR3 protein: CASWVGHNTEAFF. The CDR3 bases are TGCGCCAGCTGGGTGGGCCATAACACTGAAGCTTTCTTT. V gene TRBV10-2 combines with J gene TRBJ1-1; D is unclear. Germline-derived CDR1 and CDR2 are WSHSY and SAAADI. This CDR3 is built from 13 residues. Between the trimmed V and J ends, which lost 8 bases and 2 bases, there was a span of 12 bases.

The V gene is TRBV5-4, the J gene TRBJ2-2, with 8 bases matching TRBD1. CDR1 is SGHNT, CDR2 YYREEE, per germline (reference sequence). Germline trimming cut 4 bases from V and 5 bases from J; bases unmatched to any gene: 10. CDR3 length equals 16 residues. The chain's CDR3 is CASSPRTGLRTGELFF. Written as DNA, the CDR3 is TGTGCCAGCAGCCCCCGGACAGGGCTACGTACCGGGGAGCTGTTTTTT.

The chain joins TRBV7-2 to TRBJ2-1; 7 nucleotides line up with TRBD2. This CDR3 region has 15 residues. V trimming: 5 bases; J trimming: 6 bases; junction bases outside the gene matches: 10. The germline V gene has CDR1 SGHTA and CDR2 FQGNSA. The CDR3 protein is CASSLLGGGGNEQFF. The DNA of the CDR3 is TGTGCCAGCAGCCTACTCGGTGGGGGGGGCAATGAGCAGTTCTTC.